This T cell receptor beta chain was recovered during a study of blood T cell repertoires in COVID-19. TCRdb keeps only in-frame clones here, not all; method: immunoSEQ multiplex PCR. The sample holds roughly 130,000 clones; 70% to 80% are singletons and the top ten take 15% to 20%. The CDR3 consists of 13 residues. The ends were cut back, 5 bases at V and 3 bases at J, with 8 bases in the middle. The sequencing input was peripheral blood. The sequence came from a man aged 45-60 years with acute or convalescent COVID-19. V gene TRBV12-3 or TRBV12-4 combines with J gene TRBJ1-5; tentatively, D is TRBD1 (5 bases). The DNA of the CDR3 is TGTGCCAGCAGTCAGGGTTCCAATCAGCCCCAGCATTTT. Protein sequence: CASSQGSNQPQHF.